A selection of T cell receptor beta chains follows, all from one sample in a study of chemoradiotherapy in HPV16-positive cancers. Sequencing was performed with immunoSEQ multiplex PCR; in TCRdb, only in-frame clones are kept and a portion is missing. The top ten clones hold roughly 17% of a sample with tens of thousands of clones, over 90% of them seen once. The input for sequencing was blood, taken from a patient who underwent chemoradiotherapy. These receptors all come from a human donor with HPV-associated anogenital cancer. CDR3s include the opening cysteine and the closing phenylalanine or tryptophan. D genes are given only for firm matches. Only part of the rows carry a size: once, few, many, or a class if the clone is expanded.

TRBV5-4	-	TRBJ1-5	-	TGTGCCAGCAGCTGGAGCCCCGGGGGGGATCAGCCCCAGCATTTT	CASSWSPGGDQPQHF
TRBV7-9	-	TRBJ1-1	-	TGTGCCAGCAGGGGACCGAGAGGAGCTTTCTTT	CASRGPRGAFF
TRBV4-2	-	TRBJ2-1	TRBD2	TGTGCCAGCAGCCAAGGAGGGGGACGGACTAGCGGGAGGGCAGAATGGAATGAGCAGTTCTTC	CASSQGGGRTSGRAEWNEQFF
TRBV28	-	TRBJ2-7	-	TGTGCCACGCACTACGAGCAGTACTTC	CATHYEQYF
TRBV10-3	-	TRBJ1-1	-	TGTGCCATCAGTGAACGGACGAACACTGAAGCTTTCTTT	CAISERTNTEAFF
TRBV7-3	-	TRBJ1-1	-	TGTGCCAGCAGAGGACAGTCGAACACTGAAGCTTTCTTT	CASRGQSNTEAFF
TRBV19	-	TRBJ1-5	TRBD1	TGTGCGGGGGGGGACAGGGTCAATCAGCCCCAGCATTTT	CAGGDRVNQPQHF
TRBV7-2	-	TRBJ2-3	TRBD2	TGTGCCAGCAGCTTAGGGGTAGCGGGAGTATTAGATACGCAGTATTTT	CASSLGVAGVLDTQYF
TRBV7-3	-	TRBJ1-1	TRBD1	TGTGCCAGCAGCTTATCAGGGGGGACTGAAGCTTTCTTT	CASSLSGGTEAFF
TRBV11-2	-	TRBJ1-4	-	TGTGCCAGCAGCTTAGACGGCTCCGGGGCTGTTGAAAAACTGTTTTTT	CASSLDGSGAVEKLFF
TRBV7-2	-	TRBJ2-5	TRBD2	TGTGCCAGCAGGTCCTTAGCGGGGGGGCCGGTAGAGACCCAGTACTTC	CASRSLAGGPVETQYF
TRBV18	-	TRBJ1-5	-	TGTGCCAGCTCACCAGGGCAGGGCCATCAGCCCCAGCATTTT	CASSPGQGHQPQHF
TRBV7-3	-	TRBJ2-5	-	TGTGCCAGCAGCTTAACCCCCCAAGAGACCCAGTACTTC	CASSLTPQETQYF
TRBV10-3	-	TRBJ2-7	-	TGTGCCATCAGTGACCGGTCGGGCAGGGAGTACGAGCAGTACTTC	CAISDRSGREYEQYF
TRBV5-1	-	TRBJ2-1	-	TGCGCCAGCAGCAGGGCTGAGGGGATCTATGAGCAGTTCTTC	CASSRAEGIYEQFF
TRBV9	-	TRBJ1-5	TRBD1	TGTGCCAGCAGCCTAGGGGGGACAGGGGGTCAGCCCCAGCATTTT	CASSLGGTGGQPQHF
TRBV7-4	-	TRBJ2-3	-	TGTGCCAGCAGCTTAGAACACCTTCGGGAAACAGATACGCAGTATTTT	CASSLEHLRETDTQYF
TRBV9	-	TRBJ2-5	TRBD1	TGTGCCAGCAGCCTCCAAGTGACAGGGGGCGAGACCCAGTACTTC	CASSLQVTGGETQYF
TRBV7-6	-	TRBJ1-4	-	TGTGCCAGCAGCTTAGTCCCAGAAAAACTGTTTTTT	CASSLVPEKLFF
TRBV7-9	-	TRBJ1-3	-	TGTGCCAGCAGCTTAGGTGGACCTCGGGCAAACACCATATATTTT	CASSLGGPRANTIYF
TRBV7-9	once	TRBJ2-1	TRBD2	TGTGCTTCTCGGGGAGCGGGGTCCTACAATGAGCAGTTCTTC	CASRGAGSYNEQFF
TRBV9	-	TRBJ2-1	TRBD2	TGTGCCAGCAGCGTAGCTCCGAGAGCGGGAGGGCGTAGTGAGCAGTTCTTC	CASSVAPRAGGRSEQFF
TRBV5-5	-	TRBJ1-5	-	TGTGCCAGCAGCCCCCGGGAGGGAGGTGATCAGCCCCAGCATTTT	CASSPREGGDQPQHF
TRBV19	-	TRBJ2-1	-	TGTGCCAGTAGTATGGCGGCAGGGTTATTTTCCTACAATGAGCAGTTCTTC	CASSMAAGLFSYNEQFF
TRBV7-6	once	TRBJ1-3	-	TGTGCCAGCAGCCGAAGGGGAGGGTCAACCTCTGGAAACACCATATATTTT	CASSRRGGSTSGNTIYF
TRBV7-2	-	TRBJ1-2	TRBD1	TGTGCCAGCAGCTTGGACAGGAGAAACTATGGCTACACCTTC	CASSLDRRNYGYTF
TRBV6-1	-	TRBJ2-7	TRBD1	TGTGCCAGCACCAGATGGACAGGGAACGAGCAGTACTTC	CASTRWTGNEQYF
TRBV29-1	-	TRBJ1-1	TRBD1	TGCAGCGTTGAAAAGGGGACAGAAGACACTGAAGCTTTCTTT	CSVEKGTEDTEAFF
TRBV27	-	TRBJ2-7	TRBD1	TGTGCCAGCAGCCGCGGACAGGGGGCAGGGGAGCAGTACTTC	CASSRGQGAGEQYF
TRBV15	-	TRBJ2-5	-	TGTGCCACCAGCAGGCGCGCCCGGCAGGGTCGAGAGACCCAGTACTTC	CATSRRARQGRETQYF
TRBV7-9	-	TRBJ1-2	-	TGTGCCAGCAGCCCGGGGGGGACTAACTATGGCTACACCTTC	CASSPGGTNYGYTF
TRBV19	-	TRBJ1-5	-	TGTGCCAGTAGTATAATGGACACTTATCAGCCCCAGCATTTT	CASSIMDTYQPQHF
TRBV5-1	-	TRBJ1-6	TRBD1	TGCGCCAGCAGCTACGGACAGGATTATAATTCACCCCTCCACTTT	CASSYGQDYNSPLHF
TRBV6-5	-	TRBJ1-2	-	TGTGCCACCACCTCTGGGAAAGGCTACACCTTC	CATTSGKGYTF
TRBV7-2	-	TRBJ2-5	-	TGTGCCAGCAGCTACTTCGAACTAGCCGGGAAGACCCAGTACTTC	CASSYFELAGKTQYF
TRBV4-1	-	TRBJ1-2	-	TGCGCCAGCAGCCACTCAAACGGGGGCGCTAACTATGGCTACACCTTC	CASSHSNGGANYGYTF
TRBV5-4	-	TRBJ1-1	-	TGTGCCAGCAGCAAGGGACAAGCGAACACTGAAGCTTTCTTT	CASSKGQANTEAFF
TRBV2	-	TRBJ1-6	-	TGTGCCAGCACTCCGTCCAGAAATATTAATTCACCCCTCCACTTT	CASTPSRNINSPLHF
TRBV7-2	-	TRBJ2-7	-	TGTGCCAGCAGCTTCACCGGGCCTCCCTACGAGCAGTACTTC	CASSFTGPPYEQYF
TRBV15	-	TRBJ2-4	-	TGTGCCACCAGCAATGGAGGCGAGGAAAACATTCAGTACTTC	CATSNGGEENIQYF
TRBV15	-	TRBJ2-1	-	TGTGCCACCAGCAGAAGGACAGTGTCCTACAATGAGCAGTTCTTC	CATSRRTVSYNEQFF
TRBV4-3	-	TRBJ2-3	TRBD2	TGCGCCAGCAGCCAAGATCAGGTCGTAGCGGGGTCCGTGGGGGTCACAGATACGCAGTATTTT	CASSQDQVVAGSVGVTDTQYF
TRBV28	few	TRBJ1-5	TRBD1	TGTGCCAGCAGTTGGACAGGGGAGGTGGGTCAGCCCCAGCATTTT	CASSWTGEVGQPQHF
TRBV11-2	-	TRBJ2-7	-	TGTGCCAGCAGCTTAAAAATAATTATTCCCTTAGGCGAGCAGTACTTC	CASSLKIIIPLGEQYF
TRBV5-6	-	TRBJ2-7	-	TGTGCCAGCAGACGCCGGTCCAGCCACTCCTACGAGCAGTACTTC	CASRRRSSHSYEQYF
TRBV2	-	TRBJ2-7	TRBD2	TGTGCCAGCAGAGCCCCCGGTCTAGCGGGAGGTTACGAGCAGTACTTC	CASRAPGLAGGYEQYF
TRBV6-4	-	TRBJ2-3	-	TGTGCCAGCAGTGAGCAGGGATCCACAGATACGCAGTATTTT	CASSEQGSTDTQYF
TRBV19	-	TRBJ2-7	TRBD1	TGTGCCAGTAGTTTCGGGACAGGGGACCCCTACGAGCAGTACTTC	CASSFGTGDPYEQYF
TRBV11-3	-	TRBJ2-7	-	TGTGCCAGCAGCTCCTCCTCACAGGGACTCTCCTACGAGCAGTACTTC	CASSSSSQGLSYEQYF
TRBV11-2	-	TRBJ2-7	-	TGTGCCAGCAGCTTATCGGACGGGAGATACGAGCAGTACTTC	CASSLSDGRYEQYF
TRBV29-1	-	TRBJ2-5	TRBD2	TGCAGCGTCCAAGGACTAGCGATGGAGACCCAGTACTTC	CSVQGLAMETQYF
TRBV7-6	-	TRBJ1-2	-	TGTGCCAGCAGCTTAGCGCAGGGATGGGGCTACACCTTC	CASSLAQGWGYTF
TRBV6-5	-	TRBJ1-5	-	TGTGCCAGCAGTTATTTTGCGAATCAGCCCCAGCATTTT	CASSYFANQPQHF
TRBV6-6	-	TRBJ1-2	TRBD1	TGTGCCAGCAGGACGACAGGGAGCTATGGCTACACCTTC	CASRTTGSYGYTF
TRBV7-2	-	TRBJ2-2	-	TGTGCCAGCAGCTTAGATTTGGACACCGGGGAGCTGTTTTTT	CASSLDLDTGELFF
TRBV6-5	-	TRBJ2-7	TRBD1	TGTGCCAGCAGGGGGGCCGGGACAGGGGGCTTCGAGCAGTACTTC	CASRGAGTGGFEQYF
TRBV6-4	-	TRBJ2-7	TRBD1	TGTGCCAGCAGTGACGCCGGACAGGGCAATGAGCAGTACTTC	CASSDAGQGNEQYF
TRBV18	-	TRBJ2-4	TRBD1	TGTGCCAGCTCAGGAATCCGGGACAGACTAGCCAAAAACATTCAGTACTTC	CASSGIRDRLAKNIQYF
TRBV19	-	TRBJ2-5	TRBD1	TGTGCCAGTAGTGGCCGGGACAGGGGAGTTGGGACCCAGTACTTC	CASSGRDRGVGTQYF
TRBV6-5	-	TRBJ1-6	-	TGTGCCAGCAGATACATCCGTTACAGTCCGAATTCACCCCTCCACTTT	CASRYIRYSPNSPLHF